The 10 T cell receptor beta chains given below trace back to one sample, sequenced in a study of blood T cell repertoires in COVID-19. Clones were sequenced by immunoSEQ multiplex PCR, and TCRdb holds only the in-frame ones, with some missing. The repertoire includes roughly 120,000 clones, around 88% of them detected once, and roughly 1% sits in the top ten. The sequencing input was peripheral blood. The receptors derive from a woman aged 45-60 years with active or convalescent COVID-19.

The chain employs TRBV30 and TRBJ1-4; 9 bases align to TRBD1. Germline values: CDR1 GTSNPN, CDR2 SVGIG (reference sequence). This CDR3 has 15 residues. Losses at the gene ends were 0 bases for V and 7 bases for J; bases not matched to a gene: 6. The CDR3 sequence: CAWSVRGQGREKLFF. Written as DNA, the CDR3 is TGTGCCTGGAGTGTACGGGGACAGGGTCGTGAAAAACTGTTTTTT. The variable domain in full, completed from reference TRBV30 and TRBJ1-4, reads SQTIHQWPATLVQPVGSPLSLECTVEGTSNPNLYWYRQAAGRGLQLLFYSVGIGQISSEVPQNLSASRPQDRQFILSSKKLLLSDSGFYLCAWSVRGQGREKLFFGSGTQLSVL.

The CDR3 sequence: CASSPYGTGRTEAFF. The CDR3 coding sequence is TGTGCCAGTAGCCCATACGGGACAGGGAGGACTGAAGCTTTCTTT. V is TRBV19 and J is TRBJ1-1, with 9 bases lining up with TRBD1. The CDR3 is 15 amino acids. Germline V gene sequence: CDR1 LNHDA, CDR2 SQIVND (reference sequence). Trimming at V came to 6 bases and at J to 5 bases, leaving 10 bases not matched to a gene.

This clone has just a few counts. This chain connects TRBV4-3 to TRBJ2-2, with 8 bases aligning to TRBD2. The trim removed 3 bases at V and 6 bases at J, leaving 9 bases unmatched. The CDR3 has 16 amino acids. Germline values: CDR1 LGHNA, CDR2 YSLEER. This chain's CDR3 is CASSQTPGGPAGELFF. CDR3 DNA sequence: TGCGCCAGCAGCCAGACGCCGGGAGGGCCGGCCGGGGAGCTGTTTTTT.

V is TRBV10-3 and J is TRBJ2-2; D is perhaps TRBD2 (6 bases). The CDR3 consists of 16 residues. Germline CDR1 reads ENHRY; CDR2 reads SYGVKD. Trimming cost V 5 bases and J 2 bases, with 15 bases left between them. Here the CDR3 DNA reads TGTGCCATCAGTAAATCGGAGGGAGGTAACACCGGGGAGCTGTTTTTT. Protein sequence: CAISKSEGGNTGELFF.

The V and J genes are TRBV6-1 and TRBJ2-7; 9 bases agree with TRBD1. The CDR3 has 16 amino acids. V was pared by 4 bases and J by 5 bases, with 12 bases of the junction left unmatched. The V gene's germline CDR1 is MNHNS and CDR2 SASEGT. In DNA, the CDR3 is TGTGCCAGCAGTGTTGGGGCCGGGACAGGGTTCCACGAGCAGTACTTC. This encodes CASSVGAGTGFHEQYF.

The chain couples TRBV5-1 to TRBJ2-2, with TRBD1 as a possible D gene (5 bases). Germline values: CDR1 SGHRS, CDR2 YFSETQ. This CDR3 is 16 amino acids long. Trimming removed 2 bases at V and 5 bases at J, with 16 bases between. The CDR3 nucleotides are TGCGCCAGCAGCTTCTCTGGGGCTAGGCGGACCGGGGAGCTGTTTTTT. Its translation: CASSFSGARRTGELFF.

The CDR3 region is CATSRGQGSLETQYF. Here the CDR3 DNA reads TGTGCCACCAGCAGGGGACAGGGGTCCCTGGAGACCCAGTACTTC. V is TRBV15 and J is TRBJ2-5; the match to TRBD1 covers 10 bases. CDR3 size: 15 residues. J gave up 5 bases and V 3 bases, and 6 bases lay outside the gene matches. CDR1 is LNHNV and CDR2 is YYDKDF in the germline V gene (reference sequence).

The rearrangement links TRBV5-5 to TRBJ2-3; TRBD2 matches 9 bases. This CDR3 is built from 17 residues. Germline CDR1 reads SGHKS; CDR2 reads YYEKEE (reference sequence). V shed 0 bases, J shed 3 bases, and the junction held 8 bases outside the gene matches. The CDR3 reads CASSLGAGGSWTDTQYF. In DNA, the CDR3 is TGTGCCAGCAGCTTGGGAGCGGGAGGTAGCTGGACAGATACGCAGTATTTT.

CDR3 amino acids: CASSTRRSHETQYF. The CDR3 DNA reads TGTGCCAGCAGCACCAGGCGCAGCCACGAGACCCAGTACTTC. J is TRBJ2-5 and V is TRBV28; D call uncertain. Deletions cut 6 bases from V and 5 bases from J, with 16 bases between. The CDR3 consists of 14 residues. In germline, CDR1 is MDHEN, CDR2 SYDVKM.

The V call is TRBV6-5, the J call TRBJ2-3; D is unclear. Trimming stripped 6 bases from V and 6 bases from J, with 13 bases between. Germline assignment: CDR1 MNHEY and CDR2 SVGAGI. The CDR3 has 13 residues. The CDR3 sequence is CASSLTFFDTQYF. As DNA, the CDR3 is TGTGCCAGCAGCCTTACTTTTTTCGATACGCAGTATTTT.